These 8 T cell receptor beta chains came from one sample sequenced in a study of PD-1 blockade in classical Hodgkin lymphoma (dated by TCRdb to about 2020). The time point label corresponds to: cycle 1 day 1 (C1D1), immediately before nivolumab initiation. Relapse after autologous stem cell transplantation had occurred in all trial patients, and cohorts A, B and C were distinguished by prior brentuximab vedotin exposure. The library was built by means of the immunoSEQ multiplex PCR assay. Held by TCRdb, this immuneACCESS table contains in-frame sequences only and omits some clones. Under half of the omission traces to an unresolved V gene where checked; the cause of the rest is unknown. The sample yields almost 85,000 clones; approximately 91% were counted once. The ten top clones hold 22% of the sample. The source material was peripheral blood mononuclear cells (PBMCs), sampled at baseline. The receptors shown here come from a human donor with classical Hodgkin lymphoma.

The rearrangement uses TRBV5-1 and TRBJ2-1; D is perhaps TRBD2 (6 bases). This CDR3 region has 17 residues. With 1 base removed from V and 8 bases from J, the gap between germline ends came to 22 bases. Germline-derived CDR1 and CDR2 are SGHRS and YFSETQ. This CDR3 is CASSLLPTGVGGDEQFF. The DNA for the CDR3 is TGCGCCAGCAGCTTGTTACCGACGGGAGTGGGGGGAGATGAGCAGTTCTTC.

Remarks on this clone: A junction end diverges from the germline sequence, so it may reflect a read error. The chain couples TRBV7-7 to TRBJ2-5, with a tentative D call TRBD2 (5 bases). This CDR3 region has 14 residues. CDR1 SSHAT and CDR2 FNYEAQ come from the germline V gene (reference sequence). The CDR3 loop is CASSLASGSETQYF. As DNA, the CDR3 is TGTGCTAGCAGCTTAGCGTCGGGTTCCGAGACCCAGTACTTC.

The V call is TRBV30, the J call TRBJ1-1; D not resolved. The V gene's germline CDR1 is GTSNPN and CDR2 SVGIG (reference sequence). With 2 bases removed from V and 1 base from J, the gap between germline ends came to 17 bases. The CDR3 has 16 residues. The CDR3 sequence is CAWSFWSWLENTEAFF. As DNA, the CDR3 is TGTGCCTGGAGTTTTTGGTCGTGGCTCGAGAACACTGAAGCTTTCTTT.

This clone has a single count. The CDR3 region is CASSPPAGPGFF. For the CDR3, the DNA is TGTGCCAGCAGTCCCCCCGCAGGGCCCGGGTTCTTC. The chain joins TRBV27 to TRBJ2-1; D possibly corresponds to TRBD1 (5 bases). Germline CDR1 MNHEY, CDR2 SMNVEV (reference sequence). The CDR3 contains 12 residues. Trimming removed 5 bases from V and 15 bases from J, with 17 bases in between.

The chain links TRBV14 to TRBJ1-1; D is uncertain. The CDR3 loop spans 13 amino acids. V shed 1 base and J shed 1 base, with 4 bases lying between them. Germline CDR1 SGHDN, CDR2 FVKESK. The CDR3 DNA reads as TGTGCCAGCAGCCAAGCCGGGAACACTGAAGCTTTCTTT. It encodes CASSQAGNTEAFF.

J is TRBJ1-4 and V is TRBV5-4, with 11 nucleotides matching TRBD1. From germline, CDR1 is SGHNT and CDR2 YYREEE (reference sequence). CDR3 length equals 14 residues. The ends lost 3 bases at V and 10 bases at J; junction bases unmatched: 5. Here the CDR3 reads CASSSRTGGGKLFF. CDR3 DNA: TGTGCCAGCAGCTCCAGGACAGGGGGCGGAAAACTGTTTTTT. The full variable domain, with the rest looked up from reference TRBV5-4 and TRBJ1-4, is ETGVTQSPTHLIKTRGQQVTLRCSSQSGHNTVSWYQQALGQGPQFIFQYYREEENGRGNFPPRFSGLQFPNYSSELNVNALELDDSALYLCASSSRTGGGKLFFGSGTQLSVL.

The chain employs TRBV6-1 and TRBJ2-4, with a possible D match to TRBD1 (5 bases). Trimming removed 4 bases at V and 3 bases at J, with 7 bases between. CDR3 size: 13 residues. The germline V gene encodes CDR1 MNHNS and CDR2 SASEGT. CDR3: CASSVQGKNIQYF. The CDR3 DNA is TGTGCCAGCAGTGTGCAGGGCAAAAACATTCAGTACTTC.

The rearrangement links TRBV7-9 to TRBJ1-2; D gene uncertain. V lost 5 bases and J 4 bases, leaving 8 bases between the germline ends. Germline V gene sequence: CDR1 SEHNR, CDR2 FQNEAQ (reference sequence). The CDR3 extends over 12 amino acids. The DNA for the CDR3 is TGTGCCAGCAGCCCCGGGATCTATGGCTACACCTTC. Translation: CASSPGIYGYTF.